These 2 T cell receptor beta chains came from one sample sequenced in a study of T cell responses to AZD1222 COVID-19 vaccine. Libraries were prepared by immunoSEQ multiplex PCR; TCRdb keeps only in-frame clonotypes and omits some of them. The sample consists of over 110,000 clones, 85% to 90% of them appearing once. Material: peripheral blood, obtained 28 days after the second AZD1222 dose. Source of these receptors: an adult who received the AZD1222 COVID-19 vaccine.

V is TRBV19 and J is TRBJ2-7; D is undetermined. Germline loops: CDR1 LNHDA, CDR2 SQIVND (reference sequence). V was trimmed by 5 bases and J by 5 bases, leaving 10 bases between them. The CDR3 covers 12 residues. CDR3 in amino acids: CASSPRAHEQYF. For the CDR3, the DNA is TGTGCCAGTAGTCCCCGGGCCCACGAGCAGTACTTC.

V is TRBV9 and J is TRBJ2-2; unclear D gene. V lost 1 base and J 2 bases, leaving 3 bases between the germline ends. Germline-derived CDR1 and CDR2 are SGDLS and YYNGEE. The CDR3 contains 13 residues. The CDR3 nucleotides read TGTGCCAGCAGCGTATCTAACACCGGGGAGCTGTTTTTT. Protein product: CASSVSNTGELFF.